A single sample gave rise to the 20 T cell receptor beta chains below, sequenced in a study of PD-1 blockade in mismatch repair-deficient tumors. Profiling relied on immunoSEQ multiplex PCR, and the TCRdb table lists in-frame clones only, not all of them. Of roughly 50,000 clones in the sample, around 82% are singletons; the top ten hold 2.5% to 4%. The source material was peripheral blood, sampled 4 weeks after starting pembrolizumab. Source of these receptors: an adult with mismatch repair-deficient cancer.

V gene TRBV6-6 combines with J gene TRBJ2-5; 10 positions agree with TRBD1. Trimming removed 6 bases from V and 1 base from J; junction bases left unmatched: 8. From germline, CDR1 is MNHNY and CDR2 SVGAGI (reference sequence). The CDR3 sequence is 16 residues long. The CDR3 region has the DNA TGTGCCAGCAGCCCCGGACAGGGGGTCATCCAAGAGACCCAGTACTTC. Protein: CASSPGQGVIQETQYF.

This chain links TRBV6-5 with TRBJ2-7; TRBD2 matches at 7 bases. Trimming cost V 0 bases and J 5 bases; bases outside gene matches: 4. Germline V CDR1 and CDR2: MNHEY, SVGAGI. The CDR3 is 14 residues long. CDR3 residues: CASSYSWRENEQYF. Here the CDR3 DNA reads TGTGCCAGCAGTTACTCGTGGCGGGAGAACGAGCAGTACTTC.

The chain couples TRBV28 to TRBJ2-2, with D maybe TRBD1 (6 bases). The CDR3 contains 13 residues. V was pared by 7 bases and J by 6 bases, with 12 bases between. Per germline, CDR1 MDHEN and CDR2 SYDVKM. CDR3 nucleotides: TGTGCCAGCAAAAGGACAGAGGCCGGGGAGCTGTTTTTT. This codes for CASKRTEAGELFF.

Written as DNA, the CDR3 is TGTGCCATCAGTGAATGGGGGGGTCAGCCCCAGCATTTT. As protein: CAISEWGGQPQHF. The genes are TRBV10-3 and TRBJ1-5; D is possibly TRBD1 (5 bases). Between the trimmed V and J ends, which lost 3 bases and 6 bases, there was a span of 9 bases. CDR3 length equals 13 residues. CDR1 ENHRY and CDR2 SYGVKD come from the germline V gene.

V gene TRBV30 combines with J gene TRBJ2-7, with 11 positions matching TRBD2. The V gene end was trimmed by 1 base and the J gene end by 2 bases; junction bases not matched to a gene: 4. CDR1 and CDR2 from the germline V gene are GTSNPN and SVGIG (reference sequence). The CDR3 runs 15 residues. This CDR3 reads CAWSDPGLAAYEQYF. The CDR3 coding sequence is TGTGCCTGGAGTGATCCGGGACTAGCGGCCTACGAGCAGTACTTC.

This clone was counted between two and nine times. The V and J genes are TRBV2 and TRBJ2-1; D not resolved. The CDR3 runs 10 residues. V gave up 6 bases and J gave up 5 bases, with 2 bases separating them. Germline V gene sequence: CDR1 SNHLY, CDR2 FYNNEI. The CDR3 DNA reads TGTGCCAGCAGGGACAATGAGCAGTTCTTC. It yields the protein CASRDNEQFF.

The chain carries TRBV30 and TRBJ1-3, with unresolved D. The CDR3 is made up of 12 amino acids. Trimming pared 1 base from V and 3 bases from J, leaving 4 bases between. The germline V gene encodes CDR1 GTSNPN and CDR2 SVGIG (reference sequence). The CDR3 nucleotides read TGTGCCTGGAGTGACAGTGGAAACACCATATATTTT. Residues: CAWSDSGNTIYF. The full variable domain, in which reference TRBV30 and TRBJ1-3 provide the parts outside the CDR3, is SQTIHQWPATLVQPVGSPLSLECTVEGTSNPNLYWYRQAAGRGLQLLFYSVGIGQISSEVPQNLSASRPQDRQFILSSKKLLLSDSGFYLCAWSDSGNTIYFGEGSWLTVV.

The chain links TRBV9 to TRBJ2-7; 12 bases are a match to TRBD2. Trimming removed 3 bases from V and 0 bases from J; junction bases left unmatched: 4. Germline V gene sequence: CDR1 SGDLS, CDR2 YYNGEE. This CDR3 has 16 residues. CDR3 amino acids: CASSERTSGNSYEQYF. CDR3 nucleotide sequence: TGTGCCAGCAGCGAAAGGACTAGCGGGAACTCCTACGAGCAGTACTTC.

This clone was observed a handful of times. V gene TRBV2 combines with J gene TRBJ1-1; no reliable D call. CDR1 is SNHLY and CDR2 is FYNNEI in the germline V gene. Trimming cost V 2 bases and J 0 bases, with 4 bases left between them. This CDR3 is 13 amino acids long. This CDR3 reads CASSEYMNTEAFF. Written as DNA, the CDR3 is TGTGCCAGCAGTGAATATATGAACACTGAAGCTTTCTTT.

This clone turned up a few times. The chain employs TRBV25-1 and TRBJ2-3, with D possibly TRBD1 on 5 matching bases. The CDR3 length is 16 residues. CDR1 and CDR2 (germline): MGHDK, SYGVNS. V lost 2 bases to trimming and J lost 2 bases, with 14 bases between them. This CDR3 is CASSERKTESTDTQYF. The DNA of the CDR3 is TGTGCCAGCAGTGAACGCAAGACAGAGTCCACAGATACGCAGTATTTT.

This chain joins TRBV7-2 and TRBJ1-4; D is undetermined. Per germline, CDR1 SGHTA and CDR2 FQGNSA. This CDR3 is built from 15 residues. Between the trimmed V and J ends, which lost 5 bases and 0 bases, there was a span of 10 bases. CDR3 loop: CASSRTGTTNEKLFF. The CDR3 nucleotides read TGTGCCAGCAGCAGAACGGGAACAACTAATGAAAAACTGTTTTTT.

The chain's CDR3 is CASSQRTRLYEQYF. Here the CDR3 DNA reads TGTGCCAGCAGTCAACGGACTAGGCTCTACGAGCAGTACTTC. The chain recombines TRBV6-5 with TRBJ2-7; 7 bases align to TRBD2. Germline values: CDR1 MNHEY, CDR2 SVGAGI. The V gene end was trimmed by 5 bases and the J gene end by 3 bases; junction bases not matched to a gene: 7. This CDR3 comprises 14 residues.

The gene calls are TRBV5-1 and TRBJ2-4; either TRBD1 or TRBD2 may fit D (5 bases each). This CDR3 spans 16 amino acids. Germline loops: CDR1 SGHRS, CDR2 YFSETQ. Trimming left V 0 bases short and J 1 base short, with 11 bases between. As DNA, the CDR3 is TGCGCCAGCAGCTTGGAAGGGGACGGGGCCAAAAACATTCAGTACTTC. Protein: CASSLEGDGAKNIQYF.

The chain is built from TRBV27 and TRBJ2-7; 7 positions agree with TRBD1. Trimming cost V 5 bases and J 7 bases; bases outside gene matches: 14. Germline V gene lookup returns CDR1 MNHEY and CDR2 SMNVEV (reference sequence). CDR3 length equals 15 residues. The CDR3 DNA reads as TGTGCCAGCAGTAGACAGGGACCCCTCACGGGGGAGCAGTACTTC. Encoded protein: CASSRQGPLTGEQYF.

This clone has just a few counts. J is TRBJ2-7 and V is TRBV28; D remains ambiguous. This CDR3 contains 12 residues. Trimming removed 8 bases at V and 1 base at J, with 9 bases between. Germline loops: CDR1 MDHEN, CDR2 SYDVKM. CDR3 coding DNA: TGTGCCAGCGAAACTACGTCCTACGAGCAGTACTTC. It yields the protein CASETTSYEQYF.

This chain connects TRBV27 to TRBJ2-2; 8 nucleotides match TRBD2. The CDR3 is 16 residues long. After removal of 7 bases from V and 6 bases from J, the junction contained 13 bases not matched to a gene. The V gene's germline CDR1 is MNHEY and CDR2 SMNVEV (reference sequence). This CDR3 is CASTFNGAGGPGELFF. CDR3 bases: TGTGCCAGCACATTTAATGGGGCGGGAGGTCCCGGGGAGCTGTTTTTT.

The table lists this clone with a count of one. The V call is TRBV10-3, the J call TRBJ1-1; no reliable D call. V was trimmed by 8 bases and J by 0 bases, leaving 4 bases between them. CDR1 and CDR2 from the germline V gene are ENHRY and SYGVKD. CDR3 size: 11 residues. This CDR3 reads CAIGVNTEAFF. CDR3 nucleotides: TGTGCCATCGGGGTGAACACTGAAGCTTTCTTT.

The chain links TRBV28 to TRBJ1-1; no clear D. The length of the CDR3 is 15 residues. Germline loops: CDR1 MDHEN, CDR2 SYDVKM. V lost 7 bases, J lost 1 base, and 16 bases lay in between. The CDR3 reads CASTKWEGPNTEAFF. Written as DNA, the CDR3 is TGTGCCAGCACTAAATGGGAAGGGCCGAACACTGAAGCTTTCTTT.

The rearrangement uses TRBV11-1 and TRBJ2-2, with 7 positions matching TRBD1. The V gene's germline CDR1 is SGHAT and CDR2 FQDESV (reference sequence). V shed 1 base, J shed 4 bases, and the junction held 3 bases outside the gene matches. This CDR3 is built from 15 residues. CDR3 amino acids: CASSLVAGGTGELFF. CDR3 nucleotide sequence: TGTGCCAGCAGCTTAGTAGCAGGGGGCACCGGGGAGCTGTTTTTT.

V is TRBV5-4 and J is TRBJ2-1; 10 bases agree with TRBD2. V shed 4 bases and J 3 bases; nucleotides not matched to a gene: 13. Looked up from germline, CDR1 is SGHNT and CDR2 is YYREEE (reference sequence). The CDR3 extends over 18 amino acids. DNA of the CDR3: TGTGCCAGCAGCCCCAGCTCGGGTTGGACTAGCGGCTACAATGAGCAGTTCTTC. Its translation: CASSPSSGWTSGYNEQFF.